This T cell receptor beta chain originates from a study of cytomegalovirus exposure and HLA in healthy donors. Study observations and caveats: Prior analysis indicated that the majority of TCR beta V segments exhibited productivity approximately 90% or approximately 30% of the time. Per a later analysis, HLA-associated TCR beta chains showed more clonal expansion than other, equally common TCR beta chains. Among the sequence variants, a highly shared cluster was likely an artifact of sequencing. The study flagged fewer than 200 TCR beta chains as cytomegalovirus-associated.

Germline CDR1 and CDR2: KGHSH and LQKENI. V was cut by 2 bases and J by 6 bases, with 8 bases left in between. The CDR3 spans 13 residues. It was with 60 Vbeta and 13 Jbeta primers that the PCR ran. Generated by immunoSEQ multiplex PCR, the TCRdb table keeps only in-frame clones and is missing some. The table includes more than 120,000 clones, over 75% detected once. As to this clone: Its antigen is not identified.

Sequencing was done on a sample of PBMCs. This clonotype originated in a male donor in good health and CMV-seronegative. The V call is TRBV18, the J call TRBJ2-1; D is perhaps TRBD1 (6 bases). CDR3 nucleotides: TGTGCCAGCTCACCAGGGACACCCAATGAGCAGTTCTTC. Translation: CASSPGTPNEQFF.